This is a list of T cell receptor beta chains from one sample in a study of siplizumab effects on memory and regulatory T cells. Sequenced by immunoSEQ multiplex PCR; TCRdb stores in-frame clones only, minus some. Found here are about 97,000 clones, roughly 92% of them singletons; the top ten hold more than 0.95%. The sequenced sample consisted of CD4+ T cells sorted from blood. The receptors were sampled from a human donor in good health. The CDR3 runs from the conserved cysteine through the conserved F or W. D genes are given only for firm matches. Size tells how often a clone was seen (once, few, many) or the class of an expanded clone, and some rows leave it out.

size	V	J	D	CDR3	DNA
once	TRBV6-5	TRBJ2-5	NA	CASSRVQGETQYF	TGTGCCAGCAGTCGAGTACAAGGAGAGACCCAGTACTTC
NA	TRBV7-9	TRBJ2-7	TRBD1	CASSLWTGDEQYF	TGTGCCAGCAGCTTATGGACAGGGGACGAGCAGTACTTC
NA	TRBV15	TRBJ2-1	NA	CATSRNRGLLRVDEQFF	TGTGCCACCAGCAGAAACCGGGGACTTCTTAGGGTCGATGAGCAGTTCTTC
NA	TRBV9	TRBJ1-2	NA	CASSVEGPYYGYTF	TGTGCCAGCAGCGTTGAGGGGCCGTACTATGGCTACACCTTC
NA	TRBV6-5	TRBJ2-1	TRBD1	CASSHDRVREQFF	TGTGCCAGCAGTCACGACAGGGTACGGGAGCAGTTCTTC
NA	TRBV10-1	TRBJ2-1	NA	CASSEGGQVGNEQFF	TGCGCCAGCAGTGAAGGGGGGCAGGTTGGTAATGAGCAGTTCTTC
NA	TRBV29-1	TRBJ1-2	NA	CSVPDSNYGYTF	TGCAGCGTTCCCGACAGTAACTATGGCTACACCTTC
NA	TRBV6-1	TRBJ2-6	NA	CASSEAYSGANVLTF	TGTGCCAGCAGTGAAGCCTACTCTGGGGCCAACGTCCTGACTTTC
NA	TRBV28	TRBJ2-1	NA	CASSLWKASYNEQFF	TGTGCCAGCAGTTTGTGGAAAGCTTCCTACAATGAGCAGTTCTTC
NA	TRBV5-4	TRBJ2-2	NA	CASMGPSPTGELFF	TGTGCCAGCATGGGCCCTTCGCCCACCGGGGAGCTGTTTTTT
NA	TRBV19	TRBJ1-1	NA	CASSIGRIRNTEAFF	TGTGCCAGTAGTATTGGGAGGATTCGAAACACTGAAGCTTTCTTT
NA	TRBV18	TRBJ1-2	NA	CASSPGGWGYGYTF	TGTGCCAGCTCACCCGGAGGATGGGGCTATGGCTACACCTTC
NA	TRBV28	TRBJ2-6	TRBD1	CASRGTGTLANVLTF	TGTGCCAGCAGGGGGACAGGGACCTTGGCCAACGTCCTGACTTTC
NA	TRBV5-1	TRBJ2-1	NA	CASSLFRSYNEQFF	TGCGCCAGCAGCTTGTTCCGCTCCTACAATGAGCAGTTCTTC
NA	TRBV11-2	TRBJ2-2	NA	CASSLARGHGARAGELFF	TGTGCCAGCAGCTTAGCTCGGGGACACGGTGCAAGGGCCGGGGAGCTGTTTTTT
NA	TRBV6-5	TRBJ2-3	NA	CASSYRTALLDTQYF	TGTGCCAGCAGTTACAGGACAGCTTTATTGGATACGCAGTATTTT
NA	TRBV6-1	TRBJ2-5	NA	CASSLRRVFETQYF	TGTGCCAGCAGTTTAAGACGAGTTTTCGAGACCCAGTACTTC
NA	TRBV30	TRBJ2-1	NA	CAWSRGSSYNEQFF	TGTGCCTGGAGTCGGGGGAGCTCCTACAATGAGCAGTTCTTC
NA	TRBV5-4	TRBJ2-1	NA	CASSLHTGRDEQFF	TGTGCCAGCAGCCTGCACACAGGGCGCGATGAGCAGTTCTTC
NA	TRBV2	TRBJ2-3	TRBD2	CASRGGLAFSTADTQYF	TGTGCCAGCAGGGGGGGACTAGCTTTTTCAACGGCAGATACGCAGTATTTT
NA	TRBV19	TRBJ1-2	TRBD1	CASSILQQGRNGYTF	TGTGCCAGTAGTATCCTCCAACAGGGGAGGAATGGCTACACCTTC
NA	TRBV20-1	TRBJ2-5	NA	CSVRGGETQYF	TGCAGTGTACGGGGAGGAGAGACCCAGTACTTC
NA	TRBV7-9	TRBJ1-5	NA	CASSLTVTQPQHF	TGTGCCAGCAGCTTAACCGTTACCCAGCCCCAGCATTTT
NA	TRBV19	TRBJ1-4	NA	CASSITGVQAEKLFF	TGTGCCAGTAGTATTACGGGCGTTCAGGCTGAAAAACTGTTTTTT
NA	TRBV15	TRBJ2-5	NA	CATSRDLGGETQYF	TGTGCCACCAGCAGAGATCTTGGGGGGGAGACCCAGTACTTC
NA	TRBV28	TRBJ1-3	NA	CASRSAGNTIYF	TGTGCCAGCAGGTCTGCAGGAAACACCATATATTTT
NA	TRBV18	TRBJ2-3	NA	CASSAITDTQYF	TGTGCCAGCTCGGCCATCACAGATACGCAGTATTTT
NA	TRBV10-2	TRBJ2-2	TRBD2	CASSEMGLAGAGELFF	TGCGCCAGCAGTGAGATGGGACTAGCGGGAGCCGGGGAGCTGTTTTTT
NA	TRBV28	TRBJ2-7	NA	CASSFSGVSYEQYF	TGTGCCAGCAGTTTTTCAGGGGTGTCCTACGAGCAGTACTTC
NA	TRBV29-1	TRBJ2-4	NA	CSVSTRGRSSGIHIQYF	TGCAGCGTCTCAACCAGGGGGCGGTCTAGCGGGATACACATTCAGTACTTC
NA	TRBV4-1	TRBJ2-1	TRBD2	CASSHGGKLAEVDLTYNEQFF	TGCGCCAGCAGCCACGGGGGAAAACTAGCGGAAGTAGACTTAACCTACAATGAGCAGTTCTTC
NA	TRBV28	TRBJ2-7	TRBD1	CASRLPGQGTYEQYF	TGTGCCAGCCGACTTCCGGGACAGGGGACCTACGAGCAGTACTTC
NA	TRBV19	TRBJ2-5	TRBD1	CASSILGQGEETQYF	TGTGCCAGTAGTATATTGGGACAGGGGGAAGAGACCCAGTACTTC
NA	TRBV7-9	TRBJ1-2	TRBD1	CASSSGTELSF	TGTGCCAGCAGCTCCGGGACAGAGCTGAGTTTC
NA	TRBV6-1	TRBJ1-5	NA	CASTPYSGSNQPQHF	TGTGCCAGCACCCCCTACAGCGGTAGCAATCAGCCCCAGCATTTT
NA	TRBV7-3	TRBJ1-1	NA	CASSLMENTEAFF	TGTGCCAGCAGCTTAATGGAAAACACTGAAGCTTTCTTT
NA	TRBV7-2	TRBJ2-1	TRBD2	CASSLLWASGSQEQFF	TGTGCCAGCAGCTTACTCTGGGCTAGCGGGAGTCAAGAGCAGTTCTTC
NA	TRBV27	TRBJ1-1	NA	CASSHATLGRDTEAFF	TGTGCCAGCAGCCACGCAACCTTGGGGAGGGACACTGAAGCTTTCTTT
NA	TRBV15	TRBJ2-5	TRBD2	CATSMMAGGRETQYF	TGTGCCACCAGCATGATGGCGGGAGGACGAGAGACCCAGTACTTC
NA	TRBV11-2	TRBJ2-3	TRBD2	CASRLAGDTQYF	TGTGCCAGCAGGCTAGCGGGAGATACGCAGTATTTT
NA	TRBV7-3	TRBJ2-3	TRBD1	CASSLRMGQASDTQYF	TGTGCCAGCAGCTTACGTATGGGACAGGCATCAGATACGCAGTATTTT
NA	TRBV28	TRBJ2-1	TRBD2	CATETSGSSYNEQFF	TGTGCCACCGAGACTAGCGGCAGCTCCTACAATGAGCAGTTCTTC
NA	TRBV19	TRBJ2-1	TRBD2	CASTPWAGGLSPWNNEQFF	TGTGCCAGTACCCCATGGGCGGGAGGTTTATCCCCGTGGAACAATGAGCAGTTCTTC